The rows below give T cell receptor beta chains drawn from one sample of a study of human T cells and chemical hapten exposure. TCRdb re-called the RACE reads with MiXCR, one entry per CDR3 protein. The sample carries about 380,000 distinct CDR3 sequences, roughly 5% recorded once. The source material was whole blood, sampled in connection with sensitization to the hapten diphenylcyclopropenone (DPC). The receptors here all came from a woman between 50 and 59 years old with alopecia areata. Some clones in this sample may be carry-over from other donors' samples. The CDR3 runs from the conserved cysteine through the conserved F or W. D genes are given only for firm matches. Clone size is shown for a subset of rows, as once, few, many or a class of expanded clone.

D: -; V: TRBV7-9; J: TRBJ2-1; size: many; DNA: TGTGCCAGCGGGGTCCAGTTAAGTGAGCAGTTCTTC; CDR3: CASGVQLSEQFF
D: -; V: TRBV12-5; J: TRBJ2-7; size: -; DNA: TGTGCTAGTGGTTTGCCACGGGGCCAGGCGAGCTCCTACGAGCAGTACTTC; CDR3: CASGLPRGQASSYEQYF
D: -; V: TRBV7-2; J: TRBJ2-3; size: few; DNA: TGTGCCAGCAGCTTAGTCCCGACTAGAAGCACAGATACGCAGTATTTT; CDR3: CASSLVPTRSTDTQYF
D: TRBD1; V: TRBV20-1; J: TRBJ2-7; size: many; DNA: TGCAGTGCTAGACCGGGACAGGGATCCTTCGAGCAGTACTTC; CDR3: CSARPGQGSFEQYF
D: TRBD2; V: TRBV6-2/TRBV6-3; J: TRBJ2-7; size: many; DNA: TGTGCCAGCGCCCCTCCGGCTAGCGGCTTCTACGAGCAGTACTTC; CDR3: CASAPPASGFYEQYF
D: TRBD1; V: TRBV7-2; J: TRBJ1-4; size: many; DNA: TGTGCCAGCAGCCTAGTAGGGACAGGGGTTCAAGAACTGTTTTTT; CDR3: CASSLVGTGVQELFF
D: TRBD2; V: TRBV6-2/TRBV6-3; J: TRBJ2-1; size: many; DNA: TGTGCCAGCAGTTACCCCGGGACTAGCGGGGAGCAGTTCTTC; CDR3: CASSYPGTSGEQFF
D: -; V: TRBV6-1; J: TRBJ1-5; size: many; DNA: TGTGCCAGCAGTGAAGAACTGAGGGGCTACCAGCCCCAGCATTTT; CDR3: CASSEELRGYQPQHF
D: -; V: TRBV6-2/TRBV6-3; J: TRBJ1-1; size: -; DNA: TGTGCCAGCCTGAGGGGGGGTTTGGGCACTGAAGCTTTCTTT; CDR3: CASLRGGLGTEAFF
D: -; V: TRBV20-1; J: TRBJ1-6; size: few; DNA: TGCAGTGCTAGAGATCATCAGGGTAGAGATAATTCACCCCTCCACTTT; CDR3: CSARDHQGRDNSPLHF
D: -; V: TRBV2; J: TRBJ1-1; size: many; DNA: TGTGCCAGCAGTACCTGGTTTGAAGCTTTCTTT; CDR3: CASSTWFEAFF
D: TRBD1; V: TRBV20-1; J: TRBJ2-1; size: many; DNA: TGCAGTGCTAGTACAGGGGGTTACAACTCCTACAATGAGCAGTTCTTC; CDR3: CSASTGGYNSYNEQFF
D: TRBD1; V: TRBV12-3/TRBV12-4; J: TRBJ1-2; size: -; DNA: TGTGCCAGCAGCCCCGGGCTACAGGGGTCCTATGGCTACACCTTC; CDR3: CASSPGLQGSYGYTF
D: -; V: TRBV5-4; J: TRBJ1-2; size: many; DNA: TGTGCCAGCAGCTTGCCGGACAGCTATGGCTACACCTTC; CDR3: CASSLPDSYGYTF
D: -; V: TRBV24-1; J: TRBJ2-3; size: few; DNA: TGTGCCACCAGTGAGGCCCCCACAGATACGCAGTATTTT; CDR3: CATSEAPTDTQYF
D: -; V: TRBV5-1; J: TRBJ2-7; size: many; DNA: TGCGCCAGCAGCTTGGCCGTCAGGGCCCACGAGCAGTACTTC; CDR3: CASSLAVRAHEQYF
D: -; V: TRBV4-1; J: TRBJ2-7; size: -; DNA: TGCGCCAGCAGCCAAGAGCGGGGCACCTACGAGCAGTACTTC; CDR3: CASSQERGTYEQYF
D: TRBD1; V: TRBV12-3/TRBV12-4; J: TRBJ1-1; size: many; DNA: TGTGCCAGCAGCCCCCCCGACAGGGGATTGAACACTGAAGCTTTCTTT; CDR3: CASSPPDRGLNTEAFF
D: -; V: TRBV7-9; J: TRBJ2-1; size: -; DNA: TGTGCCAGCAGCGCCGGGATGAACAATGAGCAGTTCTTC; CDR3: CASSAGMNNEQFF
D: -; V: TRBV7-2; J: TRBJ2-5; size: few; DNA: TGTGCCAGCAGCTTAGCGTCCCCTAGCCGGGGGTACCAAGAGACCCAGTACTTC; CDR3: CASSLASPSRGYQETQYF
D: -; V: TRBV6-5; J: TRBJ1-6; size: many; DNA: TGTGCCAGCAGTGCCGTAACCGGCGCCTATAATTCACCCCTCCACTTT; CDR3: CASSAVTGAYNSPLHF
D: TRBD1; V: TRBV4-1; J: TRBJ2-7; size: many; DNA: TGCGCCAGCAGCCAAGATAGGGACAGGCCCTACGAGCAGTACTTC; CDR3: CASSQDRDRPYEQYF
D: -; V: TRBV18; J: TRBJ2-3; size: many; DNA: TGTGCCAGCTCACCACCGTTGGAAGATACGCAGTATTTT; CDR3: CASSPPLEDTQYF
D: TRBD1; V: TRBV28; J: TRBJ1-1; size: many; DNA: TGTGCCAGCAGCCGCGAGGGACAGCCTAACACTGAAGCTTTCTTT; CDR3: CASSREGQPNTEAFF
D: TRBD1; V: TRBV4-2; J: TRBJ2-3; size: -; DNA: TGTGCCAGCAGCGCTGGGACAGAGCTTAGCACAGATACGCAGTATTTT; CDR3: CASSAGTELSTDTQYF
D: -; V: TRBV10-3; J: TRBJ1-1; size: -; DNA: TGTGCCATCAGGCAGGGGAGGACTGAAGCTTTCTTT; CDR3: CAIRQGRTEAFF
D: -; V: TRBV30; J: TRBJ1-3; size: many; DNA: TGTGCCTGGGGCCGAAGGGACACCATATATTTT; CDR3: CAWGRRDTIYF
D: -; V: TRBV7-9; J: TRBJ1-1; size: many; DNA: TGTGCCAGCAGCTCTGGAGCTCGGAACACTGAAGCTTTCTTT; CDR3: CASSSGARNTEAFF
D: -; V: TRBV9; J: TRBJ1-4; size: many; DNA: TGTGCCAGCAGCGTAGAGGGGATACCTAATGAAAAACTGTTTTTT; CDR3: CASSVEGIPNEKLFF
D: -; V: TRBV20-1; J: TRBJ2-1; size: few; DNA: TGCAGTGCTAGAGCGGCAGTTAGCTCCTACAATGAGCAGTTCTTC; CDR3: CSARAAVSSYNEQFF
D: TRBD2; V: TRBV29-1; J: TRBJ2-2; size: -; DNA: TGCAGCGTGCCGTGGGCTAGCGGGAGCGGGGAGCTGTTTTTT; CDR3: CSVPWASGSGELFF
D: TRBD2; V: TRBV7-2; J: TRBJ2-3; size: -; DNA: TGTGCCAGCAGCTTTTCCGGGACTAGCCCTAGCACAGATACGCAGTATTTT; CDR3: CASSFSGTSPSTDTQYF
D: TRBD2; V: TRBV27; J: TRBJ2-3; size: -; DNA: TGTGCCAGCAGTCTCTCGGGAAGCGGGGGGGCTGGCGCAGATACGCAGTATTTT; CDR3: CASSLSGSGGAGADTQYF
D: -; V: TRBV29-1; J: TRBJ1-2; size: many; DNA: TGCAGCGTTTCCAAGGGAGGGCTCTATGGCTACACCTTC; CDR3: CSVSKGGLYGYTF
D: -; V: TRBV10-1; J: TRBJ2-1; size: many; DNA: TGCGCCAGCAGTGAGTCGGGGCACAGAAAGGATGAGCAGTTCTTC; CDR3: CASSESGHRKDEQFF
D: -; V: TRBV6-5; J: TRBJ1-1; size: few; DNA: TGTGCCAGCAGTTACTCGAGTTTTACCACTGAAGCTTTCTTT; CDR3: CASSYSSFTTEAFF
D: -; V: TRBV10-3; J: TRBJ2-3; size: many; DNA: TGTGCCATCAGTGTTACGGGGGGCACAGATACGCAGTATTTT; CDR3: CAISVTGGTDTQYF
D: -; V: TRBV12-3/TRBV12-4; J: TRBJ1-1; size: many; DNA: TGTGCCAGCAGTTTCCCCGGGATGAACACTGAAGCTTTCTTT; CDR3: CASSFPGMNTEAFF
D: -; V: TRBV4-1; J: TRBJ2-1; size: few; DNA: TGCGCCAGCAGCCAAGATTCTGTAAGAGTAGGGGTCTCCTACAATGAGCAGTTCTTC; CDR3: CASSQDSVRVGVSYNEQFF
D: TRBD2; V: TRBV9; J: TRBJ2-5; size: many; DNA: TGTGCCAGCAGCGTAGTACCGGGGGGTCAAGAGACCCAGTACTTC; CDR3: CASSVVPGGQETQYF
D: -; V: TRBV5-4; J: TRBJ2-3; size: many; DNA: TGTGCCAGCAGCTTGAGGACGGGCCCTAGCACAGATACGCAGTATTTT; CDR3: CASSLRTGPSTDTQYF
D: TRBD2; V: TRBV9; J: TRBJ2-1; size: -; DNA: TGTGCCAGCAGCCCTTCCGGGACTAGCGGGGTCTATGAGCAGTTCTTC; CDR3: CASSPSGTSGVYEQFF
D: TRBD2; V: TRBV15; J: TRBJ2-1; size: -; DNA: TGTGCCACCAGCAGAGATCCAAGCGGGGGCCGCCCGGGCAATGAGCAGTTCTTC; CDR3: CATSRDPSGGRPGNEQFF
D: -; V: TRBV24-1; J: TRBJ2-2; size: many; DNA: TGTGCCACCAGCACTACTTCAGCCGGGGAGCTGTTTTTT; CDR3: CATSTTSAGELFF
D: -; V: TRBV5-1; J: TRBJ1-5; size: -; DNA: TGCGCCAGCAGCTTGGATGGGGAGGGCAATCAGCCCCAGCATTTT; CDR3: CASSLDGEGNQPQHF
D: -; V: TRBV5-1; J: TRBJ2-2; size: many; DNA: TGCGCCAGCAGCTCAAACAGGGCTTCCCTTAACACCGGGGAGCTGTTTTTT; CDR3: CASSSNRASLNTGELFF
D: -; V: TRBV5-1; J: TRBJ1-1; size: few; DNA: TGCGCCAGCAGCTTGGTTGGGGGGTCTTCTGAAGCTTTCTTT; CDR3: CASSLVGGSSEAFF
D: TRBD1; V: TRBV29-1; J: TRBJ2-7; size: many; DNA: TGCAGCGTAAGGGACAGCTCCTACGAGCAGTACTTC; CDR3: CSVRDSSYEQYF
D: -; V: TRBV11-2; J: TRBJ1-1; size: many; DNA: TGTGCCAGCAGCTTAGATATCACTGAAGCTTTCTTT; CDR3: CASSLDITEAFF
D: TRBD1; V: TRBV3-1; J: TRBJ2-3; size: few; DNA: TGTGCCAGCAGCCGGACAGGGGTACTTGGTACGCATTATTTT; CDR3: CASSRTGVLGTHYF
D: -; V: TRBV3-1; J: TRBJ1-2; size: -; DNA: TGTGCCAGCAGCCGCGACAGGGGCTACACCTTC; CDR3: CASSRDRGYTF
D: -; V: TRBV6-2/TRBV6-3; J: TRBJ2-7; size: many; DNA: TGTGCCAGCACCCCCGGCCCCCAGGGAACCTACGAGCAGTACTTC; CDR3: CASTPGPQGTYEQYF
D: -; V: TRBV24-1; J: TRBJ1-2; size: -; DNA: TGTGCCACCAGTGATACAGGAGAGATGGATAGCTACACCTTC; CDR3: CATSDTGEMDSYTF
D: -; V: TRBV20-1; J: TRBJ2-1; size: -; DNA: TGCAGTGCCCACGAGAGCACTAGCTGGGGATCCTACAATGAGCAGTTCTTC; CDR3: CSAHESTSWGSYNEQFF
D: TRBD1; V: TRBV14; J: TRBJ2-2; size: many; DNA: TGTGCCAGCAGCCCGCACAGGGGGAACACCGGGGAGCTGTTTTTT; CDR3: CASSPHRGNTGELFF